A single sample gave rise to the 16 T cell receptor beta chains below, sequenced in a study of shared clonotypes between healthy human individuals. TCRdb keeps only in-frame clones here, not all; method: immunoSEQ multiplex PCR. The sample records approximately 2,300,000 clones, 85% to 95% being singletons. Sequencing input: naive CD4+ T cells from PBMCs. The sample's subset: CD45RA+ positively selected. The receptors here all came from a man between 18 and 35 years old in good health. Some clones in this sample may be carry-over from other donors' samples.

V is TRBV9 and J is TRBJ2-3; 10 bases match TRBD2. Germline V lookup: CDR1 SGDLS, CDR2 YYNGEE. CDR3 length: 17 residues. V lost 0 bases, J lost 5 bases, and 9 bases stayed unmatched. The CDR3 coding sequence is TGTGCCAGCAGCGTAGACCCCAGCGGGAGGGCCGGAGATACGCAGTATTTT. This codes for CASSVDPSGRAGDTQYF.

The rearrangement links TRBV7-3 to TRBJ2-7, with 10 bases fitting TRBD2. Germline V CDR1 and CDR2: SGHTA, FQGTGA. Trimming took 5 bases from V and 5 from J; bases not matched to a gene: 3. CDR3 length equals 13 residues. The CDR3 DNA reads as TGTGCCAGCAGCGCCGGGACTAGCGACGAGCAGTACTTC. Amino acid sequence: CASSAGTSDEQYF.

This clone has just a few counts. This CDR3 is CASGTVRAEAFF. CDR3 in DNA: TGTGCCAGCGGGACGGTCCGGGCTGAAGCTTTCTTT. The chain combines TRBV11-2 with TRBJ1-1; tentative D call: TRBD1 (5 bases). The CDR3 extends over 12 amino acids. V lost 8 bases to trimming and J lost 6 bases, with 13 bases between them. Germline V gene data show CDR1 as SGHAT and CDR2 as FQNNGV.

This clone was counted a single time. Other DNA sequences within the sample encode an identical CDR3. This CDR3 reads CASSLGTDTQYF. The CDR3 bases are TGTGCCAGCAGCCTTGGGACAGATACGCAGTATTTT. The rearrangement joins TRBV7-2 to TRBJ2-3; unclear D gene. Trimming shortened V by 5 bases and J by 3 bases, and 6 bases separated the two germline ends. The CDR3 sequence is 12 residues long. The germline V gene encodes CDR1 SGHTA and CDR2 FQGNSA.

The count of this clone is one. V gene TRBV5-4 combines with J gene TRBJ2-2, with 9 nucleotides matching TRBD2. CDR1 and CDR2 (germline): SGHNT, YYREEE (reference sequence). This CDR3 is 16 amino acids long. V gave up 0 bases and J gave up 3 bases; unmatched junction bases: 3. CDR3 sequence (DNA): TGTGCCAGCAGCTTGGTGGGCGGGAGGGACACCGGGGAGCTGTTTTTT. This sequence encodes CASSLVGGRDTGELFF.

V gene TRBV5-6 combines with J gene TRBJ1-4; 7 nucleotides line up with TRBD1. From germline, CDR1 is SGHDT and CDR2 YYEEEE. V was pared by 4 bases and J by 3 bases, with 3 bases of the junction left unmatched. This CDR3 has 14 amino acids. The CDR3 coding sequence is TGTGCCAGCAGCCTCAGGGGGTCTAATGAAAAACTGTTTTTT. It codes for CASSLRGSNEKLFF.

The chain joins TRBV2 to TRBJ1-5; no clear D gene. Trimming cost V 3 bases and J 4 bases, with 7 bases left between them. CDR3 size: 13 residues. Per germline, CDR1 SNHLY and CDR2 FYNNEI. The CDR3 sequence: CASSEQRNQPQHF. The CDR3 region has the DNA TGTGCCAGCAGTGAGCAGAGAAATCAGCCCCAGCATTTT.

The V call is TRBV5-4, the J call TRBJ2-1; D might be TRBD2 (6 bases). Germline V lookup: CDR1 SGHNT, CDR2 YYREEE (reference sequence). This CDR3 contains 15 residues. V was cut by 4 bases and J by 0 bases, with 11 bases left in between. The CDR3 reads CASSPTRNSYNEQFF. In DNA, the CDR3 is TGTGCCAGCAGCCCGACTAGAAACTCCTACAATGAGCAGTTCTTC.

V gene TRBV7-7 combines with J gene TRBJ2-7; D remains unclear. CDR3 length: 14 residues. V lost 2 bases and J 3 bases, leaving 11 bases between the germline ends. The germline gives CDR1 SSHAT, CDR2 FNYEAQ (reference sequence). This chain's CDR3 is CASSLNPRSYEQYF. The CDR3 coding sequence is TGTGCCAGCAGCTTAAACCCCCGGAGCTACGAGCAGTACTTC. The full variable domain, rest sourced from reference TRBV7-7 and TRBJ2-7, is GAGVSQSPRYKVTKRGQDVTLRCDPISSHATLYWYQQALGQGPEFLTYFNYEAQPDKSGLPSDRFSAERPEGSISTLTIQRTEQRDSAMYRCASSLNPRSYEQYFGPGTRLTVT.

The chain joins TRBV5-1 to TRBJ2-2, with D perhaps matching TRBD1 or TRBD2 (5 bases each). Germline V gene data show CDR1 as SGHRS and CDR2 as YFSETQ. This CDR3 region has 14 residues. V was trimmed by 4 bases and J by 4 bases, leaving 11 bases between them. In DNA, the CDR3 is TGCGCCAGCAGCCGCCGGGACGCCACCGGGGAGCTGTTTTTT. Residues: CASSRRDATGELFF.

The V gene is TRBV13, the J gene TRBJ1-4, with D possibly TRBD1 on 6 matching bases. Germline V CDR1 and CDR2: PRHDT, FYEKMQ (reference sequence). Trimming removed 4 bases from V and 6 bases from J, with 18 bases in between. This CDR3 spans 16 amino acids. The CDR3 is CASSSRTAYGHEKLFF. As DNA, the CDR3 is TGTGCCAGCAGCTCAAGGACAGCCTACGGTCATGAAAAACTGTTTTTT.

This chain uses TRBV7-9 with TRBJ1-3; perhaps TRBD1 as D (5 bases). V lost 7 bases, J lost 9 bases, and 16 bases lay in between. This CDR3 is 13 amino acids long. Germline V gene data show CDR1 as SEHNR and CDR2 as FQNEAQ (reference sequence). CDR3 coding DNA: TGTGCCAGCACCCCAATCAGGGAGACCACCATATATTTT. This encodes CASTPIRETTIYF.

This sequence joins TRBV19 and TRBJ1-4; 8 bases are a match to TRBD1. Germline CDR1 reads LNHDA; CDR2 reads SQIVND (reference sequence). J lost 0 bases, V lost 10 bases, and 7 bases had no gene match. This CDR3 comprises 15 residues. The CDR3 loop is CATRQGRATNEKLFF. For the CDR3, the DNA is TGTGCCACCCGACAGGGGCGGGCAACTAATGAAAAACTGTTTTTT.

V usage is TRBV28 and J usage is TRBJ2-1; tentative D call: TRBD1 (6 bases). The CDR3 sequence is 14 residues long. The ends were cut back, 2 bases at V and 5 bases at J, with 10 bases in the middle. The germline V gene encodes CDR1 MDHEN and CDR2 SYDVKM. CDR3 DNA: TGTGCCAGCAGTTTAGGAACAGGGCACAATGAGCAGTTCTTC. It translates to CASSLGTGHNEQFF. The full variable domain, in which reference TRBV28 and TRBJ2-1 provide the parts outside the CDR3, is DVKVTQSSRYLVKRTGEKVFLECVQDMDHENMFWYRQDPGLGLRLIYFSYDVKMKEKGDIPEGYSVSREKKERFSLILESASTNQTSMYLCASSLGTGHNEQFFGPGTRLTVL.

V usage is TRBV9 and J usage is TRBJ2-7, with D maybe TRBD2 (6 bases). Trimming cost V 0 bases and J 3 bases, with 13 bases left between them. The V gene's germline CDR1 is SGDLS and CDR2 YYNGEE. The CDR3 loop spans 15 amino acids. The CDR3 loop reads CASSVGGGSYYEQYF. The CDR3 bases are TGTGCCAGCAGCGTAGGGGGAGGCTCCTACTACGAGCAGTACTTC.

The genes are TRBV27 and TRBJ2-1, with 8 positions matching TRBD1. V lost 7 bases, J lost 8 bases, and 10 bases stayed unmatched. The CDR3 is made up of 14 amino acids. Germline CDR1 is MNHEY and CDR2 is SMNVEV (reference sequence). CDR3 coding DNA: TGTGCCAGCACCAAAATACAGGGGGAGGATGAGCAGTTCTTC. Protein: CASTKIQGEDEQFF.